The rows below give T cell receptor beta chains drawn from one sample of a study of cytomegalovirus exposure and HLA in healthy donors. This table comes from immunoSEQ multiplex PCR, and its TCRdb copy is limited to in-frame clones, with some not included. The profile shows 140,000 or so clones, about four fifths of them singletons. Source material: PBMCs. Source of these receptors: a man aged 40-50 years in good health and CMV-seronegative. Each CDR3 is given with its conserved first and last residue. A D gene is named only where the DNA matches it firmly. Where a row states a size, it is once, few, many or the class of an expanded clone; other rows omit it.

V,D,J,size,DNA,CDR3
TRBV19,TRBD2,TRBJ2-1,NA,TGTGCCACCAGTCGGACTAGCGGTTACAATGAGCAGTTCTTC,CATSRTSGYNEQFF
TRBV7-3,TRBD1,TRBJ1-2,NA,TGTGCCAGCAGCTTAGGGACAGGGGATGGCTACACCTTC,CASSLGTGDGYTF
TRBV5-1,TRBD1,TRBJ2-7,NA,TGCGCCAGCAGCCCGGCTAGGACAGGGGGAGGGAACGAGCAGTACTTC,CASSPARTGGGNEQYF
TRBV10-1,NA,TRBJ2-5,NA,TGCGCCAGCAGTGGGCTAAGACAGGATGAGCAGTACTTC,CASSGLRQDEQYF
TRBV5-6,TRBD1,TRBJ2-2,few,TGTGCCAGCACTCCAGGGGGCCCGAACACCGGGGAGCTGTTTTTT,CASTPGGPNTGELFF
TRBV30,NA,TRBJ1-2,NA,TGTGCCTGGAGTGTACGTCAGGGGTTTGAAGGCTACACCTTC,CAWSVRQGFEGYTF
TRBV5-1,TRBD2,TRBJ2-1,NA,TGCGCCAGCAGCTTGGAAGGGACTAGCGGGAACAATGAGCAGTTCTTC,CASSLEGTSGNNEQFF
TRBV6-1,NA,TRBJ1-2,NA,TGTGCCAGCAGTGATTCAGGGAATCCTAGCTATGGCTACACCTTC,CASSDSGNPSYGYTF
TRBV6-5,TRBD1,TRBJ1-5,NA,TGTGCCAGCAGTCGGCAGGGGGGCGGTCAGCCCCAGCATTTT,CASSRQGGGQPQHF
TRBV18,TRBD1,TRBJ2-7,once,TGTGCCAGCTCACCTTCGGGACAGGGACTCTACTTC,CASSPSGQGLYF
TRBV28,NA,TRBJ1-2,NA,TGTGCCAGCTTGACTCGGCCCAGCCGCGCTGGCTACACCTTC,CASLTRPSRAGYTF
TRBV6-5,NA,TRBJ2-6,NA,TGTGCCAGCAGTAAGAGCTCTGGGGCCAACGTCCTGACTTTC,CASSKSSGANVLTF
TRBV11-2,TRBD1,TRBJ1-2,once,TGTGCCAGCAGACGGGGACAGGGAAATGGCTACACCTTC,CASRRGQGNGYTF
TRBV9,NA,TRBJ2-3,NA,TGTGCCAGCAGCTCCCTGAGCACAGATACGCAGTATTTT,CASSSLSTDTQYF
TRBV29-1,NA,TRBJ2-3,NA,TGCAGCGTTGGGAGAGATACGCAGTATTTT,CSVGRDTQYF
TRBV11-2,NA,TRBJ2-7,NA,TGTGCCAGCACCCACCAGGGACACGGGTTTTACGAGCAGTACTTC,CASTHQGHGFYEQYF
TRBV2,TRBD1,TRBJ1-5,few,TGTGCCAGCAGTGAGCGCCAGGGGGCTCAGCCCCAGCATTTT,CASSERQGAQPQHF
TRBV19,NA,TRBJ2-7,NA,TGTGCCAGTATTAGTCGGGACTACGAGCAGTACTTC,CASISRDYEQYF
TRBV6-1,TRBD1,TRBJ1-4,few,TGTGCCAGCAGTGGGACAGGGGGCGCGACTAATGAAAAACTGTTTTTT,CASSGTGGATNEKLFF
TRBV28,NA,TRBJ1-1,NA,TGTGCCAGCAGTTTATTCAGGGTGTCTGAAGCTTTCTTT,CASSLFRVSEAFF
TRBV5-1,TRBD2,TRBJ2-1,NA,TGCGCCAGCAGCTTGGGACTAGCGAGCTACAATGAGCAGTTCTTC,CASSLGLASYNEQFF
TRBV5-8,NA,TRBJ1-1,few,TGTGCCAGCAGCTTAGTAGTCGTAACTGAAGCTTTCTTT,CASSLVVVTEAFF
TRBV27,TRBD1,TRBJ2-5,few,TGTGCCAGCAGCCCTGGACAGGGTAGGACCCAGTACTTC,CASSPGQGRTQYF
TRBV4-3,NA,TRBJ2-7,NA,TGCGCCAGCAGCCACGACAGGACCTACGAGCAGTACTTC,CASSHDRTYEQYF
TRBV28,NA,TRBJ1-2,NA,TGTGCCAGCAGTTTTAGACTCCAGGAGGGCGGGTATGGCTACACCTTC,CASSFRLQEGGYGYTF
TRBV6-5,TRBD1,TRBJ1-2,NA,TGTGCCAGCAGTTACGGGACAGGGGACAACTATGGCTACACCTTC,CASSYGTGDNYGYTF
TRBV6-1,NA,TRBJ1-5,NA,TGTGCCAGCACGGCAGGGTATTTACAGCCCCAGCATTTT,CASTAGYLQPQHF
TRBV6-5,TRBD1,TRBJ1-2,NA,TGTGCCAGCAGTTATTCGCGGGACAGGGAATGGGGCTACACCTTC,CASSYSRDREWGYTF
TRBV6-1,NA,TRBJ2-7,NA,TGTGCCAGCAGTGAAAGGCAGGGGCCAAGCTCCTACGAGCAGTACTTC,CASSERQGPSSYEQYF
TRBV7-2,NA,TRBJ2-3,NA,TGTGCCAGCAGCTCGGAGGGCAGAACTAGCACAGATACGCAGTATTTT,CASSSEGRTSTDTQYF
TRBV14,NA,TRBJ1-6,NA,TGTGCCAGCAGCCAAGAAGGGTGGGGCAATTCACCCCTCCACTTT,CASSQEGWGNSPLHF
TRBV5-4,NA,TRBJ1-2,NA,TGTGCCAGCAGCTTGCCACAGAACTATGGCTACACCTTC,CASSLPQNYGYTF
TRBV4-3,NA,TRBJ1-4,NA,TGCGCCAGCAGCCAAGATTCCAGCGTGGAGAATGAAAAACTGTTTTTT,CASSQDSSVENEKLFF
TRBV9,NA,TRBJ2-3,once,TGTGCCAGCAGCGTCAGGTGGGGCCGTAGCACAGATACGCAGTATTTT,CASSVRWGRSTDTQYF
TRBV4-2,NA,TRBJ1-5,NA,TGTGCCAGCAGCCAAGATACGGGGGGGAGCAATCAGCCCCAGCATTTT,CASSQDTGGSNQPQHF
TRBV5-4,TRBD1,TRBJ1-1,NA,TGTGCCAGCAGCCCTCAGGGACAGCAGAACACTGAAGCTTTCTTT,CASSPQGQQNTEAFF
TRBV9,TRBD1,TRBJ1-5,NA,TGTGCCAGCAGCGCGGGACAGGGGGCCCTCAATCAGCCCCAGCATTTT,CASSAGQGALNQPQHF
TRBV5-1,TRBD2,TRBJ2-7,NA,TGCGCCAGCAGCTTACTAGCGGGGGGGTACGAGCAGTACTTC,CASSLLAGGYEQYF
TRBV19,TRBD1,TRBJ1-5,NA,TGTGCCAGCAGTGGACAGGGGGCTGAGAGGGGCAATCAGCCCCAGCATTTT,CASSGQGAERGNQPQHF
TRBV6-1,NA,TRBJ2-2,NA,TGTGCCAGCAGACCCATTGGAGGCGGGGAGCTGTTTTTT,CASRPIGGGELFF